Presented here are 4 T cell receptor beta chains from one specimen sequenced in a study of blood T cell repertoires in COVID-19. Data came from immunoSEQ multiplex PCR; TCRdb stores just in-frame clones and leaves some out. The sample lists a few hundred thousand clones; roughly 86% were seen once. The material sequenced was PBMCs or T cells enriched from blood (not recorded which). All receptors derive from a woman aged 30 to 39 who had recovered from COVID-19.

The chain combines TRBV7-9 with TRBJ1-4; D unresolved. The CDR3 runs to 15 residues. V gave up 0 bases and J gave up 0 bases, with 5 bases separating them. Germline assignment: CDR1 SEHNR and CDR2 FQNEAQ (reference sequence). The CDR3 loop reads CASSLAGATNEKLFF. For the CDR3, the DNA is TGTGCCAGCAGCTTAGCCGGTGCAACTAATGAAAAACTGTTTTTT.

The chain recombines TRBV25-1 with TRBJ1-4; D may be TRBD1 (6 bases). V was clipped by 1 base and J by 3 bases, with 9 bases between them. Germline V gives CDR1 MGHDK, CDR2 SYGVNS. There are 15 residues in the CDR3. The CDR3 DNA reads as TGTGCCAGCAGTGAATTGGACAGAGCTAATGAAAAACTGTTTTTT. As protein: CASSELDRANEKLFF.

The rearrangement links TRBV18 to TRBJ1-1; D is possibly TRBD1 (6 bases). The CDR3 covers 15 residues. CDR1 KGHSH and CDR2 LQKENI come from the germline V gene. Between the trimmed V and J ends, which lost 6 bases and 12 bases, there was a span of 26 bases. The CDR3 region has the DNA TGTGCCAGCTCTCCTGGGGGCCCCCGAATTTTAGCCCCTTTCTTT. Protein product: CASSPGGPRILAPFF.

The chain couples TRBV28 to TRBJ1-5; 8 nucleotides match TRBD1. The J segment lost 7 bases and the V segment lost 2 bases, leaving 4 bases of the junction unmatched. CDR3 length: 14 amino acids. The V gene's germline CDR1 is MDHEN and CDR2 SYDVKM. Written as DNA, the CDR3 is TGTGCCAGCAGTTTAGTACAGGGGGACCAGCCCCAGCATTTT. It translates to CASSLVQGDQPQHF.